The 9 T cell receptor beta chains reported below all come from one sample, sequenced in a study of CD8 T cells in ankylosing spondylitis (TCRdb year 2017). Receptor amplification or capture employed 5' RACE. For sequencing, an Illumina HiSeq 2500 was employed. TCRdb passed the public sequencing reads through fastp at Q25 and MiXCR, retaining productive beta sequences. Identical CDR3 proteins give one entry, which carries the most common genes and DNA. This sample gives 7,000 to 8,500 distinct CDR3 sequences in total; under 8.5% of them show up just once. The ten largest clones capture about 23% of the sample. Sequences were obtained from blood, either unsorted or a sorted T cell fraction (not recorded which). The source is a male donor with ankylosing spondylitis or in good health (not recorded which).

This clonotype was observed many times. The V and J genes are TRBV9 and TRBJ2-2, with TRBD2 identical over 9 bases. The V segment lost 3 bases and the J segment 4 bases; nucleotides outside the gene matches: 4. This CDR3 comprises 15 residues. CDR1 is SGDLS and CDR2 is YYNGEE in the germline V gene. The CDR3 loop reads CASSAYSGSTGELFF. DNA of the CDR3: TGTGCCAGCAGCGCTTATAGCGGGAGCACCGGGGAGCTGTTTTTT.

This clonotype is medium-sized (0.01 to 0.1%). V usage is TRBV9 and J usage is TRBJ1-1; D gene unclear. Trimming took 4 bases from V and 8 from J, leaving 15 bases between them. The CDR3 loop spans 13 amino acids. Germline V gives CDR1 SGDLS, CDR2 YYNGEE. The CDR3 sequence is CASSRVGGSEAFF. CDR3 nucleotide sequence: TGTGCCAGCAGCAGAGTAGGTGGATCCGAAGCTTTCTTT. The full variable domain, completed using reference TRBV9 and TRBJ1-1, is DSGVTQTPKHLITATGQRVTLRCSPRSGDLSVYWYQQSLDQGLQFLIQYYNGEERAKGNILERFSAQQFPDLHSELNLSSLELGDSALYFCASSRVGGSEAFFGQGTRLTVV.

By sample share, this clonotype is medium-sized. This chain connects TRBV9 to TRBJ1-1; D not resolved. The CDR3 runs 15 residues. Deletions cut 4 bases from V and 1 base from J, with 14 bases between. The germline CDR1 and CDR2 sequences are SGDLS and YYNGEE. CDR3 nucleotide sequence: TGTGCCAGCAGCCCCTACCTGAGCGGGAACACTGAAGCTTTCTTT. Protein product: CASSPYLSGNTEAFF.

The V call is TRBV9, the J call TRBJ2-1; possibly TRBD1 or TRBD2 for D (6 bases each). Germline-derived CDR1 and CDR2 are SGDLS and YYNGEE. There are 14 residues in the CDR3. V lost 4 bases, J lost 7 bases, and 15 bases lay in between. The CDR3 bases are TGTGCCAGCAGCCCCGGGGGCGGAGCGAATGAGCAGTTCTTC. Its translation: CASSPGGGANEQFF.

The chain combines TRBV9 with TRBJ2-6; D is unresolved. V dropped 4 bases and J dropped 0 bases, with 11 bases sitting between them. This CDR3 has 16 amino acids. Germline V gene sequence: CDR1 SGDLS, CDR2 YYNGEE. DNA of the CDR3: TGTGCCAGCAGCCCACAAGGGCCCTCTGGGGCCAACGTCCTGACTTTC. It codes for CASSPQGPSGANVLTF. Based on the CDR3 plus reference TRBV9 and TRBJ2-6, the full variable domain is DSGVTQTPKHLITATGQRVTLRCSPRSGDLSVYWYQQSLDQGLQFLIQYYNGEERAKGNILERFSAQQFPDLHSELNLSSLELGDSALYFCASSPQGPSGANVLTFGAGSRLTVL.

Relative to its sample, this clonotype is medium-sized. This sequence joins TRBV9 and TRBJ2-6; possibly TRBD1 for D (6 bases). CDR1 is SGDLS and CDR2 is YYNGEE in the germline V gene. CDR3 length: 15 amino acids. V dropped 6 bases and J dropped 1 base, with 11 bases sitting between them. Here the CDR3 reads CASKNRVSGANVLTF. The CDR3 nucleotides read TGTGCCAGCAAAAACAGGGTTTCTGGGGCCAACGTCCTGACTTTC.

This clonotype is medium-sized (0.01 to 0.1%) by share. The chain couples TRBV9 to TRBJ1-2; the D gene is possibly TRBD1 (5 bases). The V gene lost 2 bases and the J gene lost 0 bases, with 14 bases spanning the gap. The CDR3 runs 16 residues. Germline CDR1 and CDR2: SGDLS and YYNGEE. The CDR3 sequence: CASSVDGHPTNYGYTF. CDR3 coding DNA: TGTGCCAGCAGCGTGGACGGACACCCTACTAACTATGGCTACACCTTC.

This sequence joins TRBV21-1 and TRBJ2-7; no DNA check was done on the table's D call, TRBD1. TRBV21-1 is a pseudogene segment. CDR3 size: 18 residues. The CDR3 sequence is CASRKCPQGRGRTYEQYV. In nucleotides, the CDR3 is TGTGCCAGCAGAAAATGCCCCCAGGGGAGGGGGCGAACCTACGAGCAGTACGTC.

By share of the sample, this clonotype is medium-sized. The chain carries TRBV9 and TRBJ2-3, with D unclear. Germline values: CDR1 SGDLS, CDR2 YYNGEE. Trimming left V 0 bases short and J 4 bases short, with 6 bases between. There are 13 residues in the CDR3. CDR3 in DNA: TGTGCCAGCAGCGTAGGATGGTCAGATACGCAGTATTTT. This gives the protein CASSVGWSDTQYF.